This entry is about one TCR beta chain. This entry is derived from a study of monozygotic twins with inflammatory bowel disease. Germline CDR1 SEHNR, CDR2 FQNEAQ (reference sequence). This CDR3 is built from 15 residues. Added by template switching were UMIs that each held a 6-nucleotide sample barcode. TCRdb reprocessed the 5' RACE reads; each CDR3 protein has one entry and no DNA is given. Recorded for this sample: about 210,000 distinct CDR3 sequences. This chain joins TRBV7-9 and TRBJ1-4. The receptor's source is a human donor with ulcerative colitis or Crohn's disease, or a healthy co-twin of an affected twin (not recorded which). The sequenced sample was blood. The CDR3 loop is CASSLGEVFNEKLFF.